The clone carrying this T cell receptor beta chain was counted at least ten times. The antigen is not known. Each CDR3 protein gets one entry after TCRdb re-called the 5' RACE reads with MiXCR. The sample holds some 60,000 distinct CDR3 sequences, under 10% seen once. The data are from a study of early T cells in non-severe SARS-CoV-2 infection. Study summary: Sequenced material consisted of bulk RNA (from unsorted whole blood), and chains were unpaired.

J was trimmed by 4 bases and V by 7 bases; bases with no gene match: 6. Germline V gene data show CDR1 as SGHRS and CDR2 as YFSETQ. CDR3 length: 15 amino acids. Overall study results and limits: Private and CD4 specificities were missed by VDJdb matching, skewed to anti-spike CD8.

Sequencing input: whole blood. The sequence was obtained from an adult who was a healthcare worker with PCR-confirmed SARS-CoV-2 infection or an uninfected control (not recorded which). The gene calls are TRBV5-1 and TRBJ2-7; TRBD2 agrees at 15 bases. This CDR3 is CASGLAGGPGYEQYF. The CDR3 DNA reads as TGCGCCAGCGGACTAGCGGGAGGGCCGGGGTACGAGCAGTACTTC. The full variable domain, in which reference TRBV5-1 and TRBJ2-7 provide the parts outside the CDR3, is KAGVTQTPRYLIKTRGQQVTLSCSPISGHRSVSWYQQTPGQGLQFLFEYFSETQRNKGNFPGRFSGRQFSNSRSEMNVSTLELGDSALYLCASGLAGGPGYEQYFGPGTRLTVT.